This entry describes one T cell receptor (beta chain). This clone was picked up a small number of times. Its antigen remains unidentified. No base quality information exists; no much larger clone differs at one position. The data were obtained in a study of blood T cell repertoires in COVID-19 (dated by TCRdb to the early 2020s). Background on the whole study: The collaborator samples originated in the United States, Italy and Spain and spanned the acute and convalescent phases of COVID-19. The material from the prospective study consisted of cDNA or gDNA derived from T cells, B-cell-depleted T cells, or PBMCs. The repertoires were released in a freely available public database intended as a resource for research on the immune response to SARS-CoV-2. Nearly every sample came with metadata listing a de-identified subject ID, COVID-19 status, age in years and sex. Deeply sampled blood TCRbeta repertoires from subjects exposed to, actively infected with, or recovered from COVID-19 were included in the dataset. The samples were drawn from two sources: the first 160 participants of the ongoing ImmuneRACE study, and over 1,000 subjects contributed by 6 global collaborators. Where available, HLA class I and class II types were taken from metadata supplied by the sample provider and were not determined by assay-based typing. Results and caveats for the whole study, not just this receptor: Clinical and demographic metadata were provided uncurated, with the amount varying by source and participant.

Whole blood was collected in K2EDTA tubes by collaborating institutions according to the institutions' own protocols. For TCRbeta analysis, collaborators shipped samples in one of three forms: frozen whole blood, isolated PBMCs, or DNA extracted from either of those sample types. V and J are truncated by 0 bases and 3 bases respectively, leaving an intervening sequence of 6 bases. The germline V gene encodes CDR1 SGHNT and CDR2 YYREEE (reference sequence). From the cysteine up to the phenylalanine, the CDR3 has a length of 13 residues. This entry keeps only the CDR3 DNA: 39 bases, framed from base 1. TCRbeta CDR3 regions were amplified from genomic DNA using the immunoSEQ Assay, a bias-controlled multiplex PCR. Processing in the source paper ran as follows. The number of nucleated cells in each sample was estimated by amplification of reference gene primers within the assay. To quantify the absolute abundance of each unique TCRbeta CDR3 rearrangement, sequence reads were collapsed and filtered. For each sample, productive Simpson clonality was calculated as the square root of Simpson's diversity index over productive rearrangements. TCRdb took this table from immuneACCESS and kept in-frame rearrangements with V and J called. Such tables lack part of the clones; where checked against another copy, unresolved V genes explain under half of the gap, and the rest is unexplained. The V and J calls and clone size were taken over from that table, and D and trimming were inferred from the DNA. For this sample there are 25,000 to 35,000 clones; roughly 83% appear just once. Around 25% of the sample rests with the top ten.

The sample was peripheral blood. The source is an older man with active COVID-19. The chain couples TRBV5-4 to TRBJ1-2; too little of a D gene remains to name it. The CDR3 protein sequence reads: CASSLDRDYGYTF. The nucleotides are TGTGCCAGCAGCTTGGACCGGGACTATGGCTACACCTTC.